Shown below are 21 T cell receptor beta chains from a single sample sequenced in a study of T cells after posttransplantation cyclophosphamide. A marrow graft followed busulfan-fludarabine conditioning, with cyclophosphamide on days +3 and +4. Libraries were prepared by immunoSEQ multiplex PCR; TCRdb keeps only in-frame clonotypes and omits some of them. This table has 30,000 to 45,000 clones, around four fifths appearing once. This specimen was CD4+ T cells sorted from blood, taken 1903 days after a stem cell transplant with posttransplant cyclophosphamide. The source is a female patient aged 40-50 years who received an allogeneic stem cell transplant from a related donor, was CMV-positive, and had no GVHD. Some of the T cells may derive from the graft donor.

This clone was recorded a few times. This chain connects TRBV19 to TRBJ1-6; a weak D match, TRBD1 (6 bases). This CDR3 is built from 13 residues. The germline CDR1 and CDR2 sequences are LNHDA and SQIVND (reference sequence). Trimming took 4 bases from V and 9 from J, leaving 10 bases between them. The CDR3 loop reads CASSTRGASPLHF. In DNA form, the CDR3 reads TGTGCCAGTAGTACCCGGGGGGCTTCACCCCTCCACTTT.

The chain combines TRBV20-1 with TRBJ1-1; D uncertain. Per germline, CDR1 DFQATT and CDR2 SNEGSKA (reference sequence). The CDR3 length is 11 residues. The ends were cut back, 6 bases at V and 4 bases at J, with 9 bases in the middle. CDR3 coding DNA: TGCAGTGCCGCCCGGGGCACTGAAGCTTTCTTT. Translated: CSAARGTEAFF.

The chain joins TRBV9 to TRBJ2-3, with a possible D match to TRBD2 (6 bases). The V gene's germline CDR1 is SGDLS and CDR2 YYNGEE. The CDR3 length is 16 residues. Trimming stripped 3 bases from V and 4 bases from J, with 18 bases between. CDR3 bases: TGTGCCAGCAGCGCGTCCTCGACTAGGGCGGCAGATACGCAGTATTTT. Protein product: CASSASSTRAADTQYF.

The rearrangement links TRBV15 to TRBJ1-2; D is possibly TRBD1 (6 bases). The V gene lost 5 bases and the J gene lost 6 bases, with 25 bases spanning the gap. Germline lookup yields CDR1 LNHNV and CDR2 YYDKDF (reference sequence). This CDR3 comprises 17 residues. The CDR3 region is CATSGVSAPLGGNGYTF. For the CDR3, the DNA is TGTGCCACCAGCGGTGTATCGGCCCCCTTAGGGGGTAATGGCTACACCTTC.

This clone was detected a few times. The rearrangement uses TRBV19 and TRBJ1-1; 8 bases agree with TRBD1. After removal of 8 bases from V and 11 bases from J, the junction contained 13 bases not matched to a gene. This CDR3 has 13 amino acids. CDR1 is LNHDA, CDR2 SQIVND, per germline (reference sequence). This CDR3 reads CASRFGDRGVAFF. The CDR3 coding sequence is TGTGCCAGTCGGTTCGGCGACAGGGGTGTGGCTTTCTTT.

The rearrangement links TRBV18 to TRBJ1-4; D unresolved. There are 15 residues in the CDR3. In germline, CDR1 is KGHSH, CDR2 LQKENI. Trimming removed 0 bases from V and 3 bases from J, with 8 bases in between. As DNA, the CDR3 is TGTGCCAGCTCACCACCAGCTCGGGCTAATGAAAAACTGTTTTTT. Its protein is CASSPPARANEKLFF.

This chain uses TRBV4-1 with TRBJ2-5; 10 positions match TRBD2. V shed 3 bases and J 4 bases; nucleotides not matched to a gene: 11. CDR1 is MGHRA and CDR2 is YSYEKL in the germline V gene. This CDR3 has 17 amino acids. In DNA form, the CDR3 reads TGCGCCAGCAGCCAGGAAGCGGGAGGGGGCGCAGCAGAGACCCAGTACTTC. It is translated as CASSQEAGGGAAETQYF.

In its sample, this clone was seen once. The chain is built from TRBV13 and TRBJ2-2; weak D call: TRBD2 (6 bases). This CDR3 contains 16 residues. V gave up 5 bases and J gave up 2 bases, with 15 bases separating them. The germline gives CDR1 PRHDT, CDR2 FYEKMQ (reference sequence). The CDR3 sequence: CASSPTGLPNTGELFF. CDR3 DNA sequence: TGTGCCAGCAGCCCTACGGGACTTCCCAACACCGGGGAGCTGTTTTTT.

The chain couples TRBV6-1 to TRBJ2-2; D is possibly TRBD2 (5 bases). CDR1 and CDR2 (germline): MNHNS, SASEGT. Trimming cost V 3 bases and J 2 bases, with 13 bases left between them. There are 16 residues in the CDR3. The CDR3 loop reads CASSDVGNPNTGELFF. CDR3 nucleotides: TGTGCCAGCAGTGATGTCGGGAATCCAAACACCGGGGAGCTGTTTTTT.

The chain is built from TRBV6-6 and TRBJ2-1; 8 bases are a match to TRBD1. The CDR3 loop spans 14 amino acids. Germline values: CDR1 MNHNY, CDR2 SVGAGI (reference sequence). V dropped 5 bases and J dropped 4; count of bases not matched to a gene: 4. CDR3 nucleotide sequence: TGTGCCAGCAGTCCTAGACAGGGGTACAATGAGCAGTTCTTC. Protein sequence: CASSPRQGYNEQFF.

This chain connects TRBV2 to TRBJ2-2; TRBD1 is a possible D gene (6 bases). Germline V gives CDR1 SNHLY, CDR2 FYNNEI. The CDR3 is made up of 16 amino acids. Trimming stripped 6 bases from V and 7 bases from J, with 21 bases between. The CDR3: CASRDETMAGVGELFF. CDR3 DNA sequence: TGTGCCAGCAGGGACGAAACCATGGCAGGGGTCGGGGAGCTGTTTTTT.

The rearrangement links TRBV27 to TRBJ2-7, with 8 bases aligning to TRBD2. Germline values: CDR1 MNHEY, CDR2 SMNVEV (reference sequence). The V segment lost 0 bases and the J segment 5 bases; nucleotides outside the gene matches: 3. The CDR3 is 14 residues long. CDR3 amino acids: CASSLSRGVDEQYF. CDR3 coding DNA: TGTGCCAGCAGTTTATCGCGGGGGGTAGACGAGCAGTACTTC.

This chain connects TRBV7-3 to TRBJ2-5, with TRBD2 identical over 8 bases. J lost 2 bases, V lost 4 bases, and 6 bases had no gene match. This CDR3 has 15 amino acids. The germline gives CDR1 SGHTA, CDR2 FQGTGA. The DNA of the CDR3 is TGTGCCAGCAGCTCGATAGCGGGGCTACAAGAGACCCAGTACTTC. The encoded protein is CASSSIAGLQETQYF.

J is TRBJ1-5 and V is TRBV6-1, with D perhaps matching TRBD1 (6 bases). Deletions cut 11 bases from V and 7 bases from J, with 24 bases between. The CDR3 totals 15 residues. Germline CDR1 MNHNS, CDR2 SASEGT. CDR3 coding DNA: TGTGCCGTCAAGCTCAGGGGCGAAGTTGGGCAGCCCCAGCATTTT. This gives the protein CAVKLRGEVGQPQHF.

The chain uses TRBV11-1 and TRBJ2-1; D perhaps matches TRBD2 (6 bases). This CDR3 contains 16 residues. Germline V CDR1 and CDR2: SGHAT, FQDESV (reference sequence). Trimming took off 5 bases at V and 0 bases at J, with 14 bases between the two ends. In DNA form, the CDR3 reads TGTGCCAGCAGCGCGGGTCGGGGGAACTCCTACAATGAGCAGTTCTTC. Amino acids: CASSAGRGNSYNEQFF.

The chain carries TRBV6-1 and TRBJ2-3; D is possibly TRBD1 (5 bases). Trimming took off 0 bases at V and 3 bases at J, with 10 bases between the two ends. The germline V gene encodes CDR1 MNHNS and CDR2 SASEGT. This CDR3 spans 15 amino acids. Written as DNA, the CDR3 is TGTGCCAGCAGTGAAGCGGGAAGGGGTACAGATACGCAGTATTTT. Translated, it gives CASSEAGRGTDTQYF.

Only one count was recorded for this clone. CDR3 residues: CASSASGGYYNEQFF. In DNA form, the CDR3 reads TGTGCCAGCAGTGCCAGCGGGGGGTATTACAATGAGCAGTTCTTC. V gene TRBV6-1 combines with J gene TRBJ2-1; TRBD2 matches at 9 bases. CDR1 and CDR2 from the germline V gene are MNHNS and SASEGT. This CDR3 region has 15 residues. The V gene end was trimmed by 4 bases and the J gene end by 4 bases; junction bases not matched to a gene: 5.

V gene TRBV18 combines with J gene TRBJ2-2, with 7 positions matching TRBD2. V lost 1 base, J lost 5 bases, and 7 bases stayed unmatched. CDR1 is KGHSH, CDR2 LQKENI, per germline. The CDR3 has 16 residues. Here the CDR3 reads CASSPRPGRGTGELFF. Written as DNA, the CDR3 is TGTGCCAGCTCACCACGGCCAGGGAGGGGAACCGGGGAGCTGTTTTTT.

The V and J genes are TRBV11-1 and TRBJ2-7; TRBD2 matches 8 bases. The CDR3 has 16 amino acids. Per the germline V gene, CDR1 is SGHAT and CDR2 is FQDESV (reference sequence). The V segment lost 1 base and the J segment 4 bases; nucleotides outside the gene matches: 9. This chain's CDR3 is CASSLDGGELHYEQYF. For the CDR3, the DNA is TGTGCCAGCAGCTTAGACGGGGGGGAGCTGCATTACGAGCAGTACTTC. The whole variable domain, filled in from reference TRBV11-1 and TRBJ2-7, reads EAEVAQSPRYKITEKSQAVAFWCDPISGHATLYWYRQILGQGPELLVQFQDESVVDDSQLPKDRFSAERLKGVDSTLKIQPAELGDSAMYLCASSLDGGELHYEQYFGPGTRLTVT.

This rearrangement joins TRBV7-8 to TRBJ2-1, with 8 bases that match TRBD2. V was pared by 0 bases and J by 9 bases, with 10 bases of the junction left unmatched. Germline loops: CDR1 SGHVS, CDR2 FQNEAQ. There are 16 residues in the CDR3. The CDR3 here is CASSLADWGLGGEQFF. CDR3 coding DNA: TGTGCCAGCAGCTTAGCGGATTGGGGACTAGGGGGTGAGCAGTTCTTC.

The chain combines TRBV10-3 with TRBJ2-6; D gene ambiguous. The CDR3 has 20 amino acids. V lost 3 bases and J 0 bases, leaving 21 bases between the germline ends. Germline CDR1 and CDR2: ENHRY and SYGVKD. The CDR3 DNA reads TGTGCCATCAGTGATTCCCTACCAAGCCTCGGCGGCTCTGGGGCCAACGTCCTGACTTTC. It is translated as CAISDSLPSLGGSGANVLTF.